The 18 T cell receptor beta chains given below trace back to one sample, sequenced in a study of beta chain features in type 1 diabetes. Study results and caveats: All four CD4+ subsets from Type 1 diabetes patients carried moderately but significantly shorter TCRB CDR3s.

For these receptors, no antigen is known. Expressed TCRB transcripts got sequenced, as all isolated RNA was reverse transcribed. Repertoires were generated with immunoSEQ multiplex PCR, while TCRdb's copy carries only in-frame clones and drops some. The sample holds about 340,000 clones, around 9% seen once. Sequences were obtained from central memory CD4+ T cells from blood. Source of these receptors: a man aged 30-40 years with type 1 diabetes.

This clone was observed a few times. The chain joins TRBV2 to TRBJ2-5; D call uncertain. V lost 5 bases, J lost 5 bases, and 15 bases lay in between. This CDR3 region has 14 residues. Germline V CDR1 and CDR2: SNHLY, FYNNEI. The CDR3 DNA reads as TGTGCCAGCAGTCTCAACAGTCGGACGGAGACCCAGTACTTC. Protein sequence: CASSLNSRTETQYF.

In its sample, this clone was seen a few times. The chain joins TRBV2 to TRBJ2-7; a possible D gene is TRBD2 (5 bases). The CDR3 has 14 amino acids. Trimming pared 7 bases from V and 0 bases from J, leaving 13 bases between. Germline values: CDR1 SNHLY, CDR2 FYNNEI. CDR3 bases: TGTGCCAGCAAGCGGACTGGAGACTCCTACGAGCAGTACTTC. It yields the protein CASKRTGDSYEQYF.

This chain links TRBV14 with TRBJ2-3; tentative D call: TRBD2 (6 bases). V lost 0 bases and J lost 2, with 12 bases in between. Germline CDR1 SGHDN, CDR2 FVKESK. The CDR3 has 16 residues. The CDR3 nucleotides are TGTGCCAGCAGCCAAGATCTGGGCGGGACCACAGATACGCAGTATTTT. This codes for CASSQDLGGTTDTQYF.

Notes on this clone: The sample holds other DNA sequences that translate to the same CDR3. The chain's CDR3 is CASSLRGLAGGPAINEQYF. The CDR3 nucleotides read TGTGCCAGCAGCTTAAGGGGACTAGCGGGGGGGCCCGCTATCAACGAGCAGTACTTC. The V and J genes are TRBV7-2 and TRBJ2-7, with TRBD2 matching over 16 bases. V trimming: 2 bases; J trimming: 5 bases; junction bases outside the gene matches: 12. The CDR3 is made up of 19 amino acids. Germline V gene sequence: CDR1 SGHTA, CDR2 FQGNSA.

V gene TRBV19 combines with J gene TRBJ2-5, with 9 bases matching TRBD1. The junction had 7 bases not matched to a gene; V was cut back by 6 bases and J by 5 bases. This CDR3 has 14 amino acids. Germline V gene sequence: CDR1 LNHDA, CDR2 SQIVND (reference sequence). The CDR3 is CASRNLGTGETQYF. CDR3 DNA sequence: TGTGCCAGTAGAAACCTCGGGACAGGGGAGACCCAGTACTTC.

This chain links TRBV9 with TRBJ1-1; 10 positions agree with TRBD1. There are 15 residues in the CDR3. With V trimmed by 3 bases and J by 4 bases, 6 bases remained unmatched. Germline V CDR1 and CDR2: SGDLS, YYNGEE. Written as DNA, the CDR3 is TGTGCCAGCAGCGCCCTGGACAGGGGGAGCACTGAAGCTTTCTTT. This encodes CASSALDRGSTEAFF.

Only a few counts were recorded for this clone. The chain combines TRBV2 with TRBJ2-4, with D perhaps assigned TRBD1 or TRBD2 (5 bases each). This CDR3 region has 17 residues. Trimming cost V 6 bases and J 0 bases, with 18 bases left between them. Germline CDR1 reads SNHLY; CDR2 reads FYNNEI. CDR3: CASSVGPFAIAKNIQYF. As DNA, the CDR3 is TGTGCCAGCAGCGTGGGACCTTTCGCCATAGCCAAAAACATTCAGTACTTC.

The rearrangement joins TRBV6-5 to TRBJ1-2, with D maybe TRBD1 (5 bases). Per the germline V gene, CDR1 is MNHEY and CDR2 is SVGAGI. This CDR3 spans 13 amino acids. V lost 5 bases to trimming and J lost 8 bases, with 15 bases between them. DNA for the CDR3: TGTGCCAGCAGTCCCGGACCTCAGGGAGGCTACACCTTC. This sequence encodes CASSPGPQGGYTF.

The sample holds many counts of this clone. The chain employs TRBV6-6 and TRBJ2-3; D is perhaps TRBD2 (7 bases). The CDR3 loop spans 16 amino acids. The germline V gene has CDR1 MNHNY and CDR2 SVGAGI (reference sequence). The V and J ends lost 5 bases and 0 bases respectively, with 15 bases between them. The CDR3 nucleotides read TGTGCCAGCAGTCCGGGGGGCAGGTCTAGCACAGATACGCAGTATTTT. Translating gives CASSPGGRSSTDTQYF.

A word on this clone: The junction shows a germline mismatch at one end, possibly a read error. V gene TRBV7-7 combines with J gene TRBJ2-5, with 8 bases that match TRBD2. The CDR3 has 15 residues. The germline CDR1 and CDR2 sequences are SSHAT and FNYEAQ (reference sequence). The CDR3 sequence is CASSPSSGREGTQYF. CDR3 nucleotides: TGTGCTAGCAGCCCGTCTTCCGGACGGGAGGGGACCCAGTACTTC.

The chain carries TRBV30 and TRBJ2-7, with D perhaps matching TRBD1 (6 bases). The CDR3 is 11 residues long. Germline V lookup: CDR1 GTSNPN, CDR2 SVGIG (reference sequence). V shed 8 bases and J shed 3 bases, with 11 bases lying between them. The CDR3 sequence: CAQGQGYEQYF. The CDR3 nucleotides read TGTGCCCAGGGGCAGGGCTACGAGCAGTACTTC.

V usage is TRBV5-1 and J usage is TRBJ2-1; TRBD1 agrees at 9 bases. Germline V lookup: CDR1 SGHRS, CDR2 YFSETQ. Trimming took 2 bases from V and 2 from J; bases not matched to a gene: 5. This CDR3 region has 16 residues. Written as DNA, the CDR3 is TGCGCCAGCAGCTTACAGGGACAGGGAGCCTACAATGAGCAGTTCTTC. This codes for CASSLQGQGAYNEQFF.

This clone came up a few times. The sample holds other DNA sequences that translate to the same CDR3. The chain couples TRBV6-5 to TRBJ1-3, with D unclear. Germline values: CDR1 MNHEY, CDR2 SVGAGI. The CDR3 has 14 amino acids. V was cut by 5 bases and J by 0 bases, with 8 bases left in between. The CDR3 spells CASSRGNSGNTIYF. The CDR3 DNA reads TGTGCCAGCAGTCGAGGGAACTCTGGAAACACCATATATTTT.

The chain joins TRBV30 to TRBJ2-5; D is ambiguous. The CDR3 totals 13 residues. Germline CDR1 reads GTSNPN; CDR2 reads SVGIG (reference sequence). Trimming took 3 bases from V and 2 from J, leaving 10 bases between them. In DNA form, the CDR3 reads TGTGCCTGGAGGTTTGTAGGGCAAGAGACCCAGTACTTC. Protein sequence: CAWRFVGQETQYF.

On this clone itself: Additional DNA sequences in this sample encode the identical CDR3. This chain connects TRBV7-9 to TRBJ2-3; D unclear. The CDR3 extends over 12 amino acids. Between the trimmed V and J ends, which lost 1 base and 4 bases, there was a span of 3 bases. CDR1 is SEHNR and CDR2 is FQNEAQ in the germline V gene (reference sequence). The CDR3 reads CASSLGADTQYF. Here the CDR3 DNA reads TGTGCCAGCAGCTTAGGTGCAGATACGCAGTATTTT.

This clone turned up a few times. The chain combines TRBV5-1 with TRBJ2-4, with 7 bases fitting TRBD2. The CDR3 spans 14 residues. Unmatched junction bases numbered 5, after V lost 0 bases and J lost 8 bases. Germline assignment: CDR1 SGHRS and CDR2 YFSETQ. The CDR3 DNA sequence: TGCGCCAGCAGCTTGGTAGCAGGGAGGGACATTCAGTACTTC. It is translated as CASSLVAGRDIQYF.

This clone came up a few times. The same CDR3 can be traced to other DNA sequences in this sample. The genes are TRBV5-1 and TRBJ2-7; 9 bases fit TRBD1. V was clipped by 4 bases and J by 2 bases; unmatched bases: 4. Germline loops: CDR1 SGHRS, CDR2 YFSETQ. The CDR3 contains 14 residues. The CDR3 DNA reads TGCGCCAGCAGCGTGGGACAGGGTCCCTACGAGCAGTACTTC. Protein: CASSVGQGPYEQYF.

This clone has just a few counts. The chain has TRBV5-1 and TRBJ2-5; D unclear. The CDR3 contains 14 residues. Germline-derived CDR1 and CDR2 are SGHRS and YFSETQ. Trimming took 4 bases from V and 1 from J, leaving 11 bases between them. Here the CDR3 DNA reads TGCGCCAGCAGCGTTGAGTCAACCCAAGAGACCCAGTACTTC. This translates into CASSVESTQETQYF.